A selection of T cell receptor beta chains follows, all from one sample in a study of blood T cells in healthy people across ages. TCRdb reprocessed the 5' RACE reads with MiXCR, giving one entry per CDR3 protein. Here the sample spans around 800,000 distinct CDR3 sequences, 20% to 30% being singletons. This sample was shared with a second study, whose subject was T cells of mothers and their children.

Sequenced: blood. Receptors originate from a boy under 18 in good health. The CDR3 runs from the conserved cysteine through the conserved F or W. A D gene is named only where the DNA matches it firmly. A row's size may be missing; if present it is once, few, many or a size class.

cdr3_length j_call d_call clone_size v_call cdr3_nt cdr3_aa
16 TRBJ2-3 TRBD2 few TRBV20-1 TGCAGTGCCCCCCCCGCGGGGGGGCCTTTAAGCGATACGCAGTATTTT CSAPPAGGPLSDTQYF
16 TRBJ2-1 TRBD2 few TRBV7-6 TGTGCCAGCAGCTTAGAGGGAGGGTTCTCCTACAATGAGCAGTTCTTC CASSLEGGFSYNEQFF
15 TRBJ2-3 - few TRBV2 TGTGCCAGCAGTGGGACTGGCCTTAGCACAGATACGCAGTATTTT CASSGTGLSTDTQYF
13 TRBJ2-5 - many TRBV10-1 TGCGCCAGCAGTCTCAGTCTAGGAGAGACCCAGTACTTC CASSLSLGETQYF
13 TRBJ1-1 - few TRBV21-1 TGTGCCAGCAGCAAAGTCGCGGGGGGGAGGACTTTCTTT CASSKVAGGRTFF
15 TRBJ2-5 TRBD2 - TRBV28 TGTGCCAGCAGTTTCTACAGCGGGAGCCAAGAGACCCAGTACTTC CASSFYSGSQETQYF
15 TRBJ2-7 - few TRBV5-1 TGCGCCAGCAGTGCCGGGGACGGGGGTCTCTACGAGCAGTACTTC CASSAGDGGLYEQYF
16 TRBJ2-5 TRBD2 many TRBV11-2 TGTGCCAGCAGCTTAGTATTCAGCGGGGGTCAAGAGACCCAGTACTTC CASSLVFSGGQETQYF
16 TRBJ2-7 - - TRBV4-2 TGTGCCAGCAGCCAAACTCCGGCTGGAAGCTCCTACGAGCAGTACTTC CASSQTPAGSSYEQYF
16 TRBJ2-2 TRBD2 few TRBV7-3 TGTGCCAGCAGCCTACCGGTCGGGGGGGGCCCTCGGGAGCTGTTTTTT CASSLPVGGGPRELFF
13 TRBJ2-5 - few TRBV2 TGTGCCAGCAGTGAAAACCCCGTGGAGACCCAGTACTTC CASSENPVETQYF
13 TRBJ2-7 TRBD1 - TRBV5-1 TGCGCCAGCTCTGGGACAGGGGCACATGAGCAGTACTTC CASSGTGAHEQYF
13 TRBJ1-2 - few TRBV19 TGTGCCAGTAGTATCCGGGGGTCCTATGGCTACACCTTC CASSIRGSYGYTF
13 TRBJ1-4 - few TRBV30 TGTGCCTGGAGTGGATGGGAATCGGAAAAACTGTTTTTT CAWSGWESEKLFF
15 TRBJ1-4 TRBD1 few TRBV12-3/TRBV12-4 TGTGCCAGCAGTTCAGGGGGACAGCCTTTTGAAAAACTGTTTTTT CASSSGGQPFEKLFF
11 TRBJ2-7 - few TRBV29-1 TGCAGCGTTGAAGTCAACTACGAGCAGTACTTC CSVEVNYEQYF
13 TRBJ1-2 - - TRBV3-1 TGTGCCAGCAGCCAGGAGGGGAAGGGTGGCTACACCTTC CASSQEGKGGYTF